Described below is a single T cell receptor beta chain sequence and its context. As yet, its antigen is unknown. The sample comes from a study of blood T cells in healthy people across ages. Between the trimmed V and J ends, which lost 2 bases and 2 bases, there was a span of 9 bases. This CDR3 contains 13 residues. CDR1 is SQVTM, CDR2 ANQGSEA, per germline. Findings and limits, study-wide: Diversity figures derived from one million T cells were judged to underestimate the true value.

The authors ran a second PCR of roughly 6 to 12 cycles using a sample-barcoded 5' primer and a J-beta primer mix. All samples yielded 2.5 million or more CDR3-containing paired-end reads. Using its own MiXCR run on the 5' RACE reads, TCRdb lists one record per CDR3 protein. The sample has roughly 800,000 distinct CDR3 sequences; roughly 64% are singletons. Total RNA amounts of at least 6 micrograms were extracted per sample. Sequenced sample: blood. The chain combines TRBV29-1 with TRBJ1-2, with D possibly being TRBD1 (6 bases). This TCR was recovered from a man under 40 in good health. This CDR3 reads CSVETGSNYGYTF. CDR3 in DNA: TGCAGCGTTGAAACAGGGTCAAACTATGGCTACACCTTC. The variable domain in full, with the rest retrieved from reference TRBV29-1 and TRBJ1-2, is SAVISQKPSRDICQRGTSLTIQCQVDSQVTMMFWYRQQPGQSLTLIATANQGSEATYESGFVIDKFPISRPNLTFSTLTVSNMSPEDSSIYLCSVETGSNYGYTFGSGTRLTVV.